Below are 12 T cell receptor beta chains sequenced from a single sample in a study of CD8 T cells in ankylosing spondylitis. TCRdb redid the calling of the 5' RACE reads with MiXCR, one entry per CDR3 protein. The sample shows under 450,000 distinct CDR3 sequences, about 20% of them seen only once. The sequencing input was blood, either unsorted or a sorted T cell fraction (not recorded which). The receptors derive from a male donor with ankylosing spondylitis or in good health (not recorded which).

The rearrangement uses TRBV6-1 and TRBJ2-1, with TRBD1 matching over 11 bases. The CDR3 sequence is 15 residues long. Per germline, CDR1 MNHNS and CDR2 SASEGT. Germline trimming cut 7 bases from V and 2 bases from J; bases unmatched to any gene: 4. This chain's CDR3 is CASTSDRGPYNEQFF. The DNA for the CDR3 is TGTGCCAGCACCTCGGACAGGGGGCCCTACAATGAGCAGTTCTTC.

V is TRBV6-1 and J is TRBJ2-5; D remains unclear. This CDR3 contains 13 residues. V shed 5 bases and J shed 3 bases, with 10 bases lying between them. Germline V gene lookup returns CDR1 MNHNS and CDR2 SASEGT. The CDR3 sequence: CASSPTREETQYF. CDR3 DNA sequence: TGTGCCAGCAGTCCTACAAGGGAAGAGACCCAGTACTTC.

This clonotype showed up just a few times. The J gene is TRBJ2-5, the V gene TRBV27; tentatively, D is TRBD1 (5 bases). Trimming stripped 3 bases from V and 4 bases from J, with 12 bases between. The CDR3 sequence is 14 residues long. Germline loops: CDR1 MNHEY, CDR2 SMNVEV (reference sequence). CDR3 nucleotides: TGTGCCAGCAGTTTGTCCCAAAGGGGAGAGACCCAGTACTTC. This gives the protein CASSLSQRGETQYF.

The V call is TRBV18, the J call TRBJ2-7; 7 bases fit TRBD1. Looked up from germline, CDR1 is KGHSH and CDR2 is LQKENI. The CDR3 length is 16 residues. V shed 2 bases and J 4 bases; nucleotides not matched to a gene: 11. The CDR3 spells CASSPSRTGLGYEQYF. CDR3 in DNA: TGTGCCAGCTCACCATCCCGGACAGGATTAGGATACGAGCAGTACTTC.

The chain has TRBV12-5 and TRBJ2-1, with 7 bases identical to TRBD1. With V trimmed by 4 bases and J by 14 bases, 2 bases remained unmatched. Germline CDR1 and CDR2: LGHNT and FRNRAP. This CDR3 comprises 10 residues. Written as DNA, the CDR3 is TGTGCTAGTGGTTGGGACAGTGAGTTCTTC. It yields the protein CASGWDSEFF.

The chain combines TRBV12-3 or TRBV12-4 with TRBJ2-5; the D gene is possibly TRBD1 (8 bases). The CDR3 runs 14 residues. Trimming removed 5 bases at V and 5 bases at J, with 15 bases between. CDR3 loop: CASSPIQGGETQYF. The CDR3 DNA reads TGTGCCAGCAGTCCAATACAGGGGGGGGAGACCCAGTACTTC.

This clonotype showed up many times. This chain uses TRBV12-3 or TRBV12-4 with TRBJ2-1; 9 bases are a match to TRBD1. V was clipped by 4 bases and J by 8 bases; unmatched bases: 0. CDR3 length: 12 residues. The CDR3 nucleotides are TGTGCCAGCAGTTGGGACAGGGATGAGCAGTTCTTC. It yields the protein CASSWDRDEQFF.

The rearrangement joins TRBV30 to TRBJ2-1; D gene ambiguous. Trimming removed 1 base from V and 6 bases from J, with 4 bases in between. CDR3 length equals 11 residues. Germline V CDR1 and CDR2: GTSNPN, SVGIG (reference sequence). For the CDR3, the DNA is TGTGCCTGGAGTGGACTCAATGAGCAGTTCTTC. Its protein product is CAWSGLNEQFF.

The chain has TRBV20-1 and TRBJ2-7; 9 bases align to TRBD1. V shed 3 bases and J 0 bases; nucleotides not matched to a gene: 6. Germline CDR1 is DFQATT and CDR2 is SNEGSKA (reference sequence). The CDR3 has 15 amino acids. CDR3 residues: CSARETGGPSYEQYF. The CDR3 nucleotides read TGCAGTGCTAGGGAAACAGGGGGCCCCTCCTACGAGCAGTACTTC.

The J gene is TRBJ2-3, the V gene TRBV11-2; D remains unclear. V was shortened by 5 bases and J by 7 bases, with 16 bases between the two germline ends. The CDR3 has 14 amino acids. Germline V gives CDR1 SGHAT, CDR2 FQNNGV. CDR3 nucleotides: TGTGCCAGCAGCCCCCCTCCCGAGCCTAATACGCAGTATTTT. This gives the protein CASSPPPEPNTQYF.

The chain is built from TRBV24-1 and TRBJ2-1; perhaps D is TRBD1 or TRBD2 (5 bases each). V was clipped by 5 bases and J by 7 bases, with 17 bases between them. CDR1 and CDR2 from the germline V gene are KGHDR and SFDVKD. The CDR3 contains 15 residues. CDR3 residues: CATSGLLPGPNEQFF. DNA of the CDR3: TGTGCCACCAGTGGGCTACTACCGGGGCCTAATGAGCAGTTCTTC.

This clonotype turned up a few times. V is TRBV7-9 and J is TRBJ2-2; 8 bases are shared with TRBD2. CDR1 and CDR2 (germline): SEHNR, FQNEAQ (reference sequence). The V segment lost 5 bases and the J segment 0 bases; nucleotides outside the gene matches: 8. CDR3 size: 17 residues. CDR3 sequence: CASSLPPGGANTGELFF. The CDR3 DNA is TGTGCCAGCAGCCTCCCCCCCGGGGGGGCGAACACCGGGGAGCTGTTTTTT.